The entry below gives a single T cell receptor (beta chain) sequence along with its context. The antigen it recognizes is unknown. The input lacks base qualities; no much larger clone sits a single base away. This sample stems from a study of T-cell memory formation after mild COVID-19 (dated by TCRdb to the early 2020s). Study-wide context: Most TCR sequence clusters were specific to one of the two donors. The cohort comprised two young, previously healthy adult volunteers, one female and one male. In two donors, T-cell clones that expanded and contracted after mild COVID-19 were followed by sequencing TCRalpha and TCRbeta repertoires longitudinally.

Study-wide conclusions, independent of this receptor: Some responding clones were detected in pre-infection memory, suggesting pre-existing cross-reactive memory T cells joined the SARS-CoV-2 response. SARS-CoV-2 specificity of the second-wave clones peaking on day 37 was not confirmed. Contracting CD4+ clones were located mainly in the CM and EM memory subsets, whereas CD8+ clones were found to be enriched in EMRA. Clones contracting from day 15 to 85 had balanced CD4/CD8 phenotypes, while a second wave expanding from day 15 to 37 was biased towards CD4+. Only a couple of mild cases were covered in the study, and larger cohorts including severe cases with pre-infection samples were considered necessary.

Ficoll-Paque density gradient centrifugation was the method used to isolate PBMCs. CDR1 and CDR2 (SGHRS, YFSETQ) derive from the germline V gene. The CDR3, from cysteine to phenylalanine, totals 16 residues. Just CDR3 DNA is preserved here, 48 bases in frame from base 1. V gives up 4 bases and J gives up 5 bases, and the segment between their germline ends measures 18 bases. Sequencing used an Illumina NovaSeq 6000. TCRalpha and TCRbeta cDNA libraries were built by 5'RACE with constant-segment primers, adding sample barcodes and unique molecular identifiers. Trizol reagent was used to extract RNA from every sample. Library amplification was performed in two PCR steps, and a second sample barcode and Illumina TruSeq adapters were introduced in the second step. The libraries were sequenced on an Illumina NovaSeq using 2 x 150 bp paired-end reads. From the authors' description of their analysis: The reads were demultiplexed and collapsed into UMI-guided consensus sequences using migec v1.2.7. Using mixcr v2.1.11, the UMI consensuses were aligned to TRA and TRB V and J templates and assembled into clonotypes. Expanded or contracted clonotypes were those called significant by both edgeR and NoisET, with noise models trained on biological replicates. For edgeR calls, the thresholds were a false discovery rate-adjusted p below 0.01 and a log2 fold-change of 1. As an exploratory analysis of dynamics, max-normalized trajectories of the 1000 most abundant clonotypes were examined with PCA combined with hierarchical clustering. Separately sequenced CD4+ and CD8+ repertoires were used to assign the CD4 or CD8 phenotype of responding clones. The raw public data were reprocessed by TCRdb itself: fastp quality trimming at Q25, MiXCR clonotype calling, in-frame beta chains only. Every distinct CDR3 protein forms one entry, paired with its most common genes and DNA. The V and J calls here are based on TCRdb, not the publication. The sample contains 300,000 to 350,000 distinct CDR3 sequences, 19% of them found a single time. The ten largest clones take up 20% to 25% of the sample.

Sequenced input: PBMCs or a T cell subset sorted from them (not recorded which). This chain is built from TRBV5-1 and TRBJ2-2; TRBD1 could be the D gene, as 6 bases match. The TCR originated in a man between 18 and 35 years old who had mild COVID-19 (a few samples of this study predate the infection). The sample titles of this study are shuffled in the database, so cell type and time point are left out; the donor was told from shared clones. The CDR3 protein is CASSVSGTRVTGELFF. At the DNA level, the sequence is TGCGCCAGCAGCGTCTCCGGGACACGGGTTACCGGGGAGCTGTTTTTT.